The table lists the clone carrying this T cell receptor (beta chain) with a few counts. Germline values: CDR1 MNHNY, CDR2 SVGAGI (reference sequence). The CDR3 contains 16 residues. J was trimmed by 8 bases and V by 8 bases; bases with no gene match: 18. Original methodology: Using reference gene primer amplification, nucleated cell counts were estimated. Clones were read by immunoSEQ multiplex PCR, and TCRdb kept only the in-frame ones, dropping some. V, J and clone size derive from that table, while D and trimming were established from the DNA sequence. The sample includes under 95,000 clones, 75% to 90% of them seen just once. This sample is part of a study of blood T cell repertoires in COVID-19. Study details: Whether acute or convalescent, the COVID-19 samples came from the United States, Italy and Spain. Sample material is recorded as cDNA or gDNA derived from T cells, B-cell-depleted T cells, or PBMCs.

J is TRBJ1-5 and V is TRBV6-6; 7 positions agree with TRBD1. The sequence derives from a woman of 80 years or more with active or convalescent COVID-19. Sequencing was performed on peripheral blood. CDR3 in amino acids: CASSRGDSGRVEPQHF. CDR3 in DNA: TGTGCCAGCTCACGAGGGGACAGCGGTCGGGTCGAGCCCCAGCATTTT.